This passage covers 9 T cell receptor beta chains from one sample sequenced in a study of tissue T cells after allogeneic stem cell transplantation. Sequenced by immunoSEQ multiplex PCR; TCRdb stores in-frame clones only, minus some. Altogether approximately 4,900 clones are present, about 44% being singletons, with the ten largest covering 22%. Time point indicated: mouse harvest day 14 after allogeneic transplant. Mouse grafts combined 10^7 T-cell-depleted bone marrow cells with 10^6 splenic CD5+ T cells. The sample comprised gut tissue. These receptor sequences come from a female BALB/c mouse given C57BL/6 T cells with graft-versus-host disease after an allogeneic hematopoietic cell transplant.

This clone was recorded once. Gene names and germline refer to mouse. Coverage ceases 1 residue before the CDR3 finishes, and the germline J gene fills in the end. This chain links TRBV26 with TRBJ2-2, with TRBD1 matching 7 bases. Germline V lookup: CDR1 KGHPV, CDR2 FQNQEV (reference sequence). This CDR3 has 14 amino acids. The J segment lost 6 bases and the V segment lost 0 bases, leaving 1 base of the junction unmatched. Incomplete CDR3 DNA: TGTGCCAGCAGTCTGTCGACAGGGCCCGGGCAGCTCTAC. It specifies CASSLSTGPGQLY. The CDR3, in full, reads CASSLSTGPGQLYF.

This clone counts as large. All gene names here are mouse names. From the germline J gene comes the end of the CDR3, since the read stops 1 residue before it. The genes are TRBV26 and TRBJ2-1; D not resolved. Trimming left V 6 bases short and J 0 bases short, with 3 bases between. The germline V gene encodes CDR1 KGHPV and CDR2 FQNQEV (reference sequence). This CDR3 contains 12 residues. CDR3 region: CASRDNYAEQFF. CDR3 DNA, as far as it was read: TGTGCCAGCAGGGATAACTATGCTGAGCAGTTC.

A word on this clone: The gene names here belong to mouse. The sequenced fragment ends 1 residue before the CDR3 boundary, so the rest is inferred from the germline J gene. V is TRBV12-2 and J is TRBJ2-3; 8 bases align to TRBD2. The CDR3 extends over 16 amino acids. Germline CDR1 is SGHLS and CDR2 is HYDKME. J gave up 2 bases and V 0 bases, and 6 bases lay outside the gene matches. The CDR3 bases that were read are TGTGCCAGCTCTCTCCCGGGGGGGCGCGATGCAGAAACGCTGTAT. Its protein product is CASSLPGGRDAETLY. The whole CDR3 protein is CASSLPGGRDAETLYF.

With regard to this clone: Each gene name is a mouse one. The read is 1 residue too short to cover the CDR3 end, so that end is filled in from the germline J gene. In the same sample, other DNA sequences code for this CDR3. V and J are TRBV26 and TRBJ2-2, with D possibly being TRBD1 (6 bases). V was pared by 6 bases and J by 1 base, with 9 bases between. The V gene's germline CDR1 is KGHPV and CDR2 FQNQEV (reference sequence). The CDR3 has 14 amino acids. CDR3 residues: CASSPGQNTGQLYF. The DNA read from the CDR3 is TGTGCCAGCAGCCCGGGACAAAACACCGGGCAGCTCTAC.

With regard to this clone: Germline and genes: mouse. Read data end 1 residue before the CDR3 end; the end is taken from the germline J gene. The J gene is TRBJ2-7, the V gene TRBV13-1, with TRBD2 matching 9 bases. CDR3 length equals 13 residues. Per germline, CDR1 NSHNY and CDR2 SYGAGN. Trimming took 3 bases from V and 3 from J; bases not matched to a gene: 1. Incomplete CDR3 DNA: TGTGCCAGCAGTGGACTGGGGGTCTATGAACAGTAC. This codes for CASSGLGVYEQY. The CDR3 in its entirety is CASSGLGVYEQYF.

Concerning this clone itself: Gene names denote mouse genes. The read halts 1 residue ahead of the CDR3 end, with the missing end drawn from the germline J gene. The chain carries TRBV13-2 and TRBJ2-2; D tentatively fits TRBD1 or TRBD2 (5 bases each). With 3 bases removed from V and 0 bases from J, the gap between germline ends came to 9 bases. Germline V gene lookup returns CDR1 NNHNN and CDR2 SYGAGS (reference sequence). CDR3 length: 15 amino acids. The CDR3 loop is CASGAGPANTGQLYF. CDR3 DNA, as far as it was read: TGTGCCAGCGGTGCGGGACCGGCAAACACCGGGCAGCTCTAC.

Turning to this clone: Germline and genes: mouse. The read ends 1 residue early relative to the CDR3; the germline J gene fills the gap. The V and J genes are TRBV26 and TRBJ2-7; 12 nucleotides agree with TRBD1. V was pared by 6 bases and J by 7 bases, with 4 bases of the junction left unmatched. The CDR3 is made up of 13 amino acids. CDR1 KGHPV and CDR2 FQNQEV come from the germline V gene (reference sequence). The CDR3: CASRWDRGREQYF. The covered CDR3 bases are TGTGCCAGCAGGTGGGACAGGGGGCGAGAACAGTAC.

The sample holds a few counts of this clone. The germline and genes are mouse ones. The read ends 1 residue before the CDR3 terminus; that terminus is restored from the germline J gene. V is TRBV12-1 and J is TRBJ2-1; 7 nucleotides line up with TRBD1. There are 14 residues in the CDR3. J lost 7 bases, V lost 6 bases, and 11 bases had no gene match. Germline loops: CDR1 SGHSN, CDR2 HYEKVE. The CDR3 DNA, read in part, is TGTGCCAGCGCTCGACAGGGTGGATGGGCTGAGCAGTTC. Protein: CASARQGGWAEQF. The full CDR3 reads CASARQGGWAEQFF.

Regarding this clone: Gene names refer to mouse genes. The sequenced CDR3 bases are TGTGCCAGCAGTTTCCCGACAGGGAGGGAAAACACCTTGTAC. Its translation: CASSFPTGRENTLY. The full CDR3 is CASSFPTGRENTLYF. The V call is TRBV14, the J call TRBJ2-4, with 7 bases matching TRBD1. The read ends 1 residue before the CDR3 terminus; that terminus is restored from the germline J gene. CDR1 is SGHDT and CDR2 is FRDEAV in the germline V gene. This CDR3 has 15 residues. Unmatched junction bases numbered 6, after V lost 1 base and J lost 4 bases.